This is a list of T cell receptor beta chains from one sample in a study of blood T cells in healthy people across ages. One entry per CDR3 protein, called by TCRdb with MiXCR from the 5' RACE reads. Of 750,000 or so distinct CDR3 sequences in the sample, approximately 25% were seen once. These data also formed part of another study, on T cells of mothers and their children.

Sequencing was done on a sample of blood. The receptors here all came from a boy aged 5-17 years in good health. Both conserved end residues are part of each CDR3. Each record gives: V gene, D gene, J gene, clone size, CDR3 protein, CDR3 DNA. The D gene is left open where the match is weak. Size is omitted from some rows. Given values are once, few, many or a class for expanded clones.

V: TRBV7-9
D: TRBD1
J: TRBJ2-3
size: few
CDR3: CASSLAGQGADTQYF
DNA: TGTGCCAGCAGCCTCGCCGGACAGGGGGCAGATACGCAGTATTTT

V: TRBV4-3
D: -
J: TRBJ2-1
size: -
CDR3: CASSPHRDYNEQFF
DNA: TGCGCCAGCAGCCCACACCGGGACTACAATGAGCAGTTCTTC

V: TRBV19
D: -
J: TRBJ2-7
size: few
CDR3: CASSVTLPVGVQTYEQYF
DNA: TGTGCCAGTAGTGTAACCCTCCCCGTGGGGGTGCAGACCTACGAGCAGTACTTC

V: TRBV7-2
D: -
J: TRBJ2-7
size: once
CDR3: CASSLAKQAPTEQYF
DNA: TGTGCCAGCAGCTTAGCGAAACAGGCCCCCACCGAGCAGTACTTC

V: TRBV5-1
D: TRBD2
J: TRBJ2-7
size: -
CDR3: CASSLEASGREQYF
DNA: TGCGCCAGCAGCTTGGAGGCTAGCGGGCGCGAGCAGTACTTC

V: TRBV7-9
D: -
J: TRBJ2-1
size: few
CDR3: CASSPKTSNEQFF
DNA: TGTGCCAGCAGCCCCAAGACGTCCAATGAGCAGTTCTTC

V: TRBV28
D: TRBD2
J: TRBJ2-1
size: -
CDR3: CASSPPGLAGDGGQFF
DNA: TGTGCCAGCAGTCCGCCGGGACTAGCGGGAGATGGGGGGCAGTTCTTC

V: TRBV10-3
D: TRBD2
J: TRBJ2-1
size: -
CDR3: CATERERGLREQFF
DNA: TGTGCCACCGAGCGGGAGCGGGGGCTACGTGAGCAGTTCTTC

V: TRBV4-1
D: -
J: TRBJ2-5
size: -
CDR3: CASSRHLGQIAETQYF
DNA: TGCGCCAGCAGCCGCCACCTCGGACAGATCGCAGAGACCCAGTACTTC

V: TRBV5-1
D: -
J: TRBJ1-1
size: -
CDR3: CASNVHVLDGTGQFHTEAFF
DNA: TGCGCCAGCAATGTCCATGTTTTGGACGGAACGGGACAATTTCACACTGAAGCTTTCTTT

V: TRBV9
D: -
J: TRBJ2-1
size: -
CDR3: CASSVDSLYNEQFF
DNA: TGTGCCAGCAGCGTAGACTCCCTCTACAATGAGCAGTTCTTC

V: TRBV10-3
D: TRBD2
J: TRBJ2-7
size: few
CDR3: CATGLAKSYEQYF
DNA: TGTGCCACCGGACTAGCGAAATCCTACGAGCAGTACTTC

V: TRBV6-6
D: TRBD1
J: TRBJ2-5
size: -
CDR3: CASSHPTGGFQETQYF
DNA: TGTGCCAGCAGTCATCCGACAGGGGGCTTTCAAGAGACCCAGTACTTC

V: TRBV7-2
D: -
J: TRBJ2-5
size: -
CDR3: CASGVFGQETQYF
DNA: TGTGCCAGCGGGGTTTTCGGTCAAGAGACCCAGTACTTC

V: TRBV5-6
D: -
J: TRBJ2-5
size: -
CDR3: CASSLKHEGTGETQYF
DNA: TGTGCCAGCAGCCTGAAGCACGAAGGGACGGGGGAGACCCAGTACTTC